This T cell receptor beta chain derives from a study of T cell changes during pregnancy in multiple sclerosis. The CDR3 sequence is 12 residues long. V was shortened by 3 bases and J by 5 bases, with 9 bases between the two germline ends. Germline loops: CDR1 SQVTM, CDR2 ANQGSEA. Sequencing was performed with immunoSEQ multiplex PCR; in TCRdb, only in-frame clones are kept and a portion is missing. Of about 48,000 clones listed, approximately 95% are singletons. This clonotype originated in a female donor with multiple sclerosis, enrolled in a pregnancy study. The genes are TRBV29-1 and TRBJ2-3, with a weak D call TRBD1 (6 bases). Sequencing used CD4+ T cells from peripheral blood mononuclear cells, obtained in the first trimester of pregnancy. CDR3 protein: CSVDRGQDTQYF. For the CDR3, the DNA is TGCAGCGTTGACAGGGGACAAGATACGCAGTATTTT.